This entry features one T cell receptor beta chain sequence. What it recognizes is unknown. These data belong to a study of CD8 T cells in ankylosing spondylitis. TCRdb analysed the 5' RACE reads with MiXCR anew, one entry per CDR3 protein. The sample records roughly 400,000 distinct CDR3 sequences, around 22% being singletons. Germline-derived CDR1 and CDR2 are LGHDT and YNNKEL (reference sequence). V was shortened by 4 bases and J by 0 bases, with 16 bases between the two germline ends. There are 18 residues in the CDR3. Whole-study results and caveats: Before this, some motif variants had been reported in reactive arthritis synovial fluid and blood. Characteristic of ankylosing spondylitis blood, it appeared, was a TCR beta motif comprising fewer than 10 highly homologous variants. Clones linked with disease were CD8+ and fairly uncommon in the peripheral blood.

This receptor was identified in a male donor with ankylosing spondylitis. Sequenced sample: blood, either unsorted or a sorted T cell fraction (not recorded which). This rearrangement joins TRBV3-1 to TRBJ2-6, with a weak D call TRBD2 (6 bases). This CDR3 reads CASSPTGTQDSGANVLTF. The CDR3 bases are TGTGCCAGCAGCCCGACCGGGACTCAAGACTCTGGGGCCAACGTCCTGACTTTC.